Listed below are T cell receptor beta chains from one sample, sequenced in a study of beta chain features in type 1 diabetes. The assay was immunoSEQ multiplex PCR, and TCRdb's table has in-frame clones only and misses some. Altogether 35,000 to 50,000 clones are present, about 50% being singletons, with the ten largest covering roughly 0.27%. Sample: stem cell memory CD4+ T cells from blood. These TCRs come from a woman aged 25 to 39 in good health. Each CDR3 is given with its conserved first and last residue. The D gene is left open where the match is weak. The listing skips clone size in some rows; elsewhere it reads once, few, many or a size class.

TRBJ2-2 | TRBD1 | once | TRBV6-6 | TGTGCCAGCAGCACCGGGACAGGGGGCACCGGGGAGCTGTTTTTT | CASSTGTGGTGELFF
TRBJ2-4 | . | . | TRBV7-2 | TGTGCCAGCAGCTCAGGGACTTATGGAGACATTCAGTACTTC | CASSSGTYGDIQYF
TRBJ1-5 | . | few | TRBV7-9 | TGTGCCAGCAGCCTTGGAAGCGGGACCTCGGACCCCCAGCATTTT | CASSLGSGTSDPQHF
TRBJ2-1 | TRBD2 | . | TRBV9 | TGTGCCAGCAGCGTAGATGGGCGACTAGCGGGAGTCACTGAGCAGTTCTTC | CASSVDGRLAGVTEQFF
TRBJ2-2 | . | . | TRBV4-3 | TGCGCCAGCAGCCAAGAGGGAGGATTAGGGACCGGGGAGCTGTTTTTT | CASSQEGGLGTGELFF
TRBJ2-1 | TRBD2 | . | TRBV7-8 | TGTGCCAGCAGCTCCTCCGGACTAGCGGGAGGCTACAATGAGCAGTTCTTC | CASSSSGLAGGYNEQFF
TRBJ2-1 | TRBD1 | . | TRBV18 | TGTGCCAGCTCACTACAGGGGTACAATGAGCAGTTCTTC | CASSLQGYNEQFF
TRBJ2-3 | TRBD2 | few | TRBV7-2 | TGTGCCAGCAGCTTGGGACTAGCGGGAGAAATAGATACGCAGTATTTT | CASSLGLAGEIDTQYF
TRBJ1-5 | TRBD1 | . | TRBV30 | TGTGCCTGGAGTGTCGGACAGGGGAACCAGCCCCAGCATTTT | CAWSVGQGNQPQHF
TRBJ1-1 | TRBD1 | . | TRBV14 | TGTGCCAGCAGCCACAGGGGGCTGGTCACTGAAGCTTTCTTT | CASSHRGLVTEAFF
TRBJ2-2 | TRBD2 | . | TRBV7-3 | TGTGCCAGCAGGAGTAGCGGGGGGACTAACACCGGGGAGCTGTTTTTT | CASRSSGGTNTGELFF
TRBJ2-3 | . | . | TRBV11-2 | TGTGCCAGCAGCTCACCTAGCCTCACAGATACGCAGTATTTT | CASSSPSLTDTQYF
TRBJ1-3 | . | . | TRBV7-2 | TGTGCCAGCAGCTTTTTGTTTGGCCCCTCTGGAAACACCATATATTTT | CASSFLFGPSGNTIYF
TRBJ1-3 | . | . | TRBV28 | TGTGCCAGCTCTCCGGGGGGGCCGACTTCTGGAAACACCATATATTTT | CASSPGGPTSGNTIYF
TRBJ2-7 | TRBD2 | . | TRBV7-2 | TGTGCCAGCAGCTTAGACGGGCGGGAGGGTGCCGAGCAGTACTTC | CASSLDGREGAEQYF
TRBJ2-1 | TRBD1 | . | TRBV19 | TGTGCCAGTAGTGTCCGGGACAGGGAAGGGTACAATGAGCAGTTCTTC | CASSVRDREGYNEQFF
TRBJ2-3 | . | . | TRBV28 | TGTGCCAGCAGTTCGACTAGGGGTTACACAGATACGCAGTATTTT | CASSSTRGYTDTQYF
TRBJ2-3 | TRBD2 | . | TRBV18 | TGTGCCAGCTCACCAACTAGCGGATACACAGATACGCAGTATTTT | CASSPTSGYTDTQYF
TRBJ1-1 | . | . | TRBV30 | TGTGCCTGGAGTGGGGCAGCTGACATGAACACTGAAGCTTTCTTT | CAWSGAADMNTEAFF
TRBJ2-3 | TRBD2 | few | TRBV19 | TGTGCCAGTAGCCTTAGCGGGAGCACAGATACGCAGTATTTT | CASSLSGSTDTQYF
TRBJ1-5 | . | few | TRBV7-8 | TGTGCCAGCAGCTTAGCAGGGGCGGGAGGCAATCAGCCCCAGCATTTT | CASSLAGAGGNQPQHF
TRBJ2-1 | TRBD1 | . | TRBV25-1 | TGTGCCAGCAGTGGGGACAGGGGAAGCTCCTACAATGAGCAGTTCTTC | CASSGDRGSSYNEQFF
TRBJ2-5 | . | . | TRBV29-1 | TGCAGCGCGAACAGGGACCAAGAGACCCAGTACTTC | CSANRDQETQYF
TRBJ2-3 | . | few | TRBV5-1 | TGCGCCAGCAGCTTGGAGGCGGGATCAGATACGCAGTATTTT | CASSLEAGSDTQYF
TRBJ2-1 | . | . | TRBV19 | TGTGCCAGTAACCCTTCCGGTTACAATGAGCAGTTCTTC | CASNPSGYNEQFF
TRBJ2-5 | . | few | TRBV18 | TGTGCCAGCTCCCGTGGGAGAGAGGAGACCCAGTACTTC | CASSRGREETQYF
TRBJ2-7 | . | . | TRBV6-5 | TGTGCCAGCAGTCAGTTCCCCCGCAACTACGAGCAGTACTTC | CASSQFPRNYEQYF
TRBJ2-4 | . | few | TRBV18 | TGTGCCAGCTCCGTCTCTACCAAAAACATTCAGTACTTC | CASSVSTKNIQYF
TRBJ1-2 | TRBD1 | . | TRBV2 | TGTGCCAGCAATGGACAGGGTCTACTGAATGGCTACACCTTC | CASNGQGLLNGYTF